These T cell receptor beta chains were read from a single sample in a study of T cell responses to AZD1222 COVID-19 vaccine. Sequencing used immunoSEQ multiplex PCR; TCRdb keeps in-frame clones, though not all of them. This sample has fewer than 85,000 clones, with roughly nine tenths found just once. The source material was peripheral blood, sampled on day 0 of AZD1222 vaccination. The receptors shown here come from an adult in good health. CDR3s include the opening cysteine and the closing phenylalanine or tryptophan. The D gene is left open where the match is weak. Some rows have no size entry. The others give once, few or many, or a class for an expanded clone.

length	size	V	D	J	DNA	CDR3
12	.	TRBV11-3	.	TRBJ2-3	TGTGCCAGCAGCTTCCACACAGATACGCAGTATTTT	CASSFHTDTQYF
12	.	TRBV29-1	TRBD1	TRBJ2-7	TGCAGCGGGCAACAGGGGTCGGCCGAGCAGTACTTC	CSGQQGSAEQYF
14	.	TRBV5-5	.	TRBJ1-2	TGTGCCAGCAGCTTAGAGACGGGCCGCCACGGCTACACCTTC	CASSLETGRHGYTF
15	.	TRBV5-6	TRBD1	TRBJ1-5	TGTGCCAGCAGCCTACTGACAGGGAACAATCAGCCCCAGCATTTT	CASSLLTGNNQPQHF
13	.	TRBV9	.	TRBJ1-2	TGTGCCAGCAGCGTCGGTACAGGCTATGGCTACACCTTC	CASSVGTGYGYTF
15	.	TRBV11-3	.	TRBJ2-1	TGTGCCAGCAGCTCCTCCTCGAGAGTGTACAATGAGCAGTTCTTC	CASSSSSRVYNEQFF
11	once	TRBV2	.	TRBJ1-1	TGTGCCAGCAGTGATTCAGGAGGGGCTTTCTTT	CASSDSGGAFF
14	.	TRBV6-6	.	TRBJ1-1	TGTGCCAGCAGGCCGTCGGGGCCGGGCACTGAAGCTTTCTTT	CASRPSGPGTEAFF
13	.	TRBV5-1	.	TRBJ2-7	TGCGCCAGCAGACGCATGGGCGGTTGGGAGCAGTACTTC	CASRRMGGWEQYF
18	.	TRBV15	.	TRBJ1-5	TGTGCCACCAGCAGTAGGAATCGAGGCGCTGGGGGAGATCAGCCCCAGCATTTT	CATSSRNRGAGGDQPQHF
21	.	TRBV7-4	TRBD2	TRBJ2-1	TGTGCCAGCAGACCCTCCCCGGGACTAGCGGGACCCATCGGGGCCTACAATGAGCAGTTCTTC	CASRPSPGLAGPIGAYNEQFF
14	.	TRBV7-9	.	TRBJ1-2	TGTGCCAGCACCTCAGTCCCGGACCTGGGGGGCTACACCTTC	CASTSVPDLGGYTF
13	.	TRBV7-9	.	TRBJ1-1	TGTGCCAGCAGCCGAACCATGAACACTGAAGCTTTCTTT	CASSRTMNTEAFF
18	.	TRBV14	.	TRBJ2-2	TGTGCCAGCAGCCAAGGCGGGACACCCGCTTCGAACACCGGGGAGCTGTTTTTT	CASSQGGTPASNTGELFF
16	once	TRBV24-1	TRBD2	TRBJ2-5	TGTGCCACCAGTGAAGGGAGCGGGAGGGAAGAAGAGACCCAGTACTTC	CATSEGSGREEETQYF
16	few	TRBV7-8	.	TRBJ2-3	TGTGCCAGCAGCTTAAGTGGGGGCTCGGGCACAGATACGCAGTATTTT	CASSLSGGSGTDTQYF
13	.	TRBV12-5	.	TRBJ1-5	TGTGCTAGTGGTCCGGGCCTAAATCAGCCCCAGCATTTT	CASGPGLNQPQHF
13	.	TRBV3-1/TRBV3-2	.	TRBJ1-1	TGTGCCTCCTCGGACGGTTGGAACACTGAAGCTTTCTTT	CASSDGWNTEAFF
13	.	TRBV12-3/TRBV12-4	.	TRBJ1-1	TGTGCCAGCAGCCAGGGGTATGGAACTGAAGCTTTCTTT	CASSQGYGTEAFF
13	.	TRBV12-3/TRBV12-4	.	TRBJ2-7	TGTGCCAGCAGCCCATTACAGGGAGCCGAGCAGTACTTC	CASSPLQGAEQYF
16	.	TRBV10-3	.	TRBJ1-5	TGTGCCATCAGTCCTAAGGGGGGAGTTTCTAATCAGCCCCAGCATTTT	CAISPKGGVSNQPQHF
15	.	TRBV2	.	TRBJ1-2	TGTGCCAGCAGAACTAACAGCTACTCTAACTATGGCTACACCTTC	CASRTNSYSNYGYTF
15	.	TRBV5-1	.	TRBJ1-4	TGCGCCAGCAGCTTGTTGGGGGCTGCTAATGAAAAACTGTTTTTT	CASSLLGAANEKLFF
12	.	TRBV5-4	.	TRBJ1-1	TGTGCCAGCAGCTTACCAAACACTGAAGCTTTCTTT	CASSLPNTEAFF
14	.	TRBV9	.	TRBJ1-5	TGTGCCAGCAGCGTGAGTTGGGAGAATCAGCCCCAGCATTTT	CASSVSWENQPQHF
16	once	TRBV5-4	.	TRBJ2-2	TGTGCCAGCAGCTTGGTATACTCGGGAGACACCGGGGAGCTGTTTTTT	CASSLVYSGDTGELFF
15	once	TRBV21-1	.	TRBJ1-4	TGTGCCAGCAGCAGGCAGGGGGCGGCTAATGAAAAACTGTTTTTT	CASSRQGAANEKLFF
14	.	TRBV9	TRBD1	TRBJ1-1	TGTGCCAGCAGCGTCCTACAGGGGACCGCTGAAGCTTTCTTT	CASSVLQGTAEAFF